The 31 T cell receptor beta chains presented below share a single source sample, sequenced in a study of siplizumab effects on memory and regulatory T cells. Sequencing was performed with immunoSEQ multiplex PCR; in TCRdb, only in-frame clones are kept and a portion is missing. Of 100,000 or so clones in the sample, about 92% are singletons; the top ten hold around 0.73%. Specimen: Tregs sorted from blood. These receptors were obtained from a human donor in good health.

This clone was seen only once. The CDR3 does not close with the conserved phenylalanine or tryptophan, likely indicating a read error. V and J are TRBV5-1 and TRBJ2-7; D is uncertain. The CDR3 is 14 amino acids. Germline V gene data show CDR1 as SGHRS and CDR2 as YFSETQ. V was clipped by 0 bases and J by 3 bases, with 10 bases between them. Written as DNA, the CDR3 is TGCGCCAGCAGCTTGGTCGGGCAGGACTACGAGCAGTACCTC. This codes for CASSLVGQDYEQYL.

The chain uses TRBV19 and TRBJ1-5; 7 nucleotides agree with TRBD1. CDR3 size: 15 residues. Trimming took 3 bases from V and 10 from J; bases not matched to a gene: 12. The germline V gene has CDR1 LNHDA and CDR2 SQIVND (reference sequence). DNA of the CDR3: TGTGCCAGTAGTATTACCGGGCAGGGGGATGAACCCCAGCATTTT. This gives the protein CASSITGQGDEPQHF.

The gene calls are TRBV5-1 and TRBJ2-2; D is unclear. V gave up 6 bases and J gave up 6 bases, with 18 bases separating them. Germline V lookup: CDR1 SGHRS, CDR2 YFSETQ. The CDR3 has 15 residues. As DNA, the CDR3 is TGCGCCAGCACTCCGGATTTAGGTTTCGCCGGGGAGCTGTTTTTT. It specifies CASTPDLGFAGELFF.

V is TRBV5-1 and J is TRBJ2-1; D is ambiguous. The CDR3 runs 12 residues. Trimming took 1 base from V and 6 from J, leaving 5 bases between them. Germline CDR1 is SGHRS and CDR2 is YFSETQ. The CDR3 is CASSLTSNEQFF. The DNA of the CDR3 is TGCGCCAGCAGCTTGACCTCCAATGAGCAGTTCTTC.

The V call is TRBV21-1, the J call TRBJ2-3; the listed D gene, TRBD2, was not tested against the DNA. TRBV21-1 corresponds to a pseudogene. The CDR3 is made up of 15 amino acids. The CDR3, as DNA: TGTGCCAGCAGTCCCGGGACTAGCGGGATTGATACGCAGTATTTT. It codes for CASSPGTSGIDTQYF.

The J gene is TRBJ1-2, the V gene TRBV29-1, with a tentative D call TRBD1 (6 bases). The V gene lost 1 base and the J gene lost 4 bases, with 10 bases spanning the gap. CDR3 length: 13 amino acids. The germline gives CDR1 SQVTM, CDR2 ANQGSEA. In nucleotides, the CDR3 is TGCAGCGTTGAAGCTCGGGGGGCCTATGGCTACACCTTC. It is translated as CSVEARGAYGYTF.

The chain carries TRBV7-9 and TRBJ2-5; D gene uncertain. The germline CDR1 and CDR2 sequences are SEHNR and FQNEAQ (reference sequence). The CDR3 length is 14 residues. Trimming pared 1 base from V and 2 bases from J, leaving 8 bases between. The DNA of the CDR3 is TGTGCCAGCAGCTTAGGCGTGATACAAGAGACCCAGTACTTC. This sequence encodes CASSLGVIQETQYF.

This rearrangement joins TRBV29-1 to TRBJ2-2; 10 bases map to TRBD2. Germline values: CDR1 SQVTM, CDR2 ANQGSEA. The CDR3 is made up of 18 amino acids. V lost 1 base to trimming and J lost 4 bases; unmatched junction nucleotides: 12. The CDR3 DNA follows: TGCAGCGTTGAAGGTTGGACTAGCGGCGAAGGGGTCACCGGGGAGCTGTTTTTT. Translated: CSVEGWTSGEGVTGELFF.

This chain joins TRBV12-2 and TRBJ2-5; whether TRBD1, the table's D call, matches the DNA was not checked. TRBV12-2 is classified as a pseudogene. The CDR3 loop spans 15 amino acids. CDR3 DNA sequence: TGTGCAAGTCGCCCCCGGACAGGGGAAAGGGAGACCCAGTACTTC. Its protein product is CASRPRTGERETQYF.

This chain joins TRBV5-5 and TRBJ1-2, with a weak D call TRBD1 (5 bases). The V gene lost 7 bases and the J gene lost 4 bases, with 29 bases spanning the gap. The CDR3 loop spans 18 amino acids. CDR1 SGHKS and CDR2 YYEKEE come from the germline V gene (reference sequence). CDR3 in DNA: TGTGCCAGCGGACACGGACGTACACCATGGTTAGGGCCCTATGGCTACACCTTC. Its translation is CASGHGRTPWLGPYGYTF.

This chain uses TRBV2 with TRBJ1-1; 7 bases line up with TRBD1. The length of the CDR3 is 16 residues. Germline loops: CDR1 SNHLY, CDR2 FYNNEI. With V trimmed by 1 base and J by 0 bases, 5 bases remained unmatched. CDR3 sequence: CASSEGFGTVNTEAFF. In DNA, the CDR3 is TGTGCCAGCAGTGAAGGTTTTGGGACAGTGAACACTGAAGCTTTCTTT.

The genes are TRBV5-1 and TRBJ2-3, with a weak D call TRBD2 (6 bases). V lost 4 bases, J lost 4 bases, and 16 bases lay in between. CDR1 SGHRS and CDR2 YFSETQ come from the germline V gene. The CDR3 is 15 amino acids. The CDR3 nucleotides are TGCGCCAGCAGCCCGGGGGTTTTTGTGGCAGATACGCAGTATTTT. It yields the protein CASSPGVFVADTQYF.

The V gene is TRBV7-3, the J gene TRBJ2-3, with 7 bases identical to TRBD1. CDR1 and CDR2 (germline): SGHTA, FQGTGA. This CDR3 has 15 residues. With 0 bases clipped from V and 1 base from J, the junction kept 1 base outside the gene matches. This chain's CDR3 is CASSLTQGGTDTQYF. The CDR3 DNA is TGTGCCAGCAGCTTAACTCAGGGGGGCACAGATACGCAGTATTTT. Full variable domain (remainder filled in from reference TRBV7-3 and TRBJ2-3): GAGVSQTPSNKVTEKGKYVELRCDPISGHTALYWYRQSLGQGPEFLIYFQGTGAADDSGLPNDRFFAVRPEGSVSTLKIQRTERGDSAVYLCASSLTQGGTDTQYFGPGTRLTVL.

V gene TRBV2 combines with J gene TRBJ2-5; 7 bases line up with TRBD1. V shed 5 bases and J 3 bases; nucleotides not matched to a gene: 3. CDR1 SNHLY and CDR2 FYNNEI come from the germline V gene. CDR3 length: 13 amino acids. The CDR3, as DNA: TGTGCCAGCAGTTTACAGGGGAAAGAGACCCAGTACTTC. This translates into CASSLQGKETQYF.

The genes are TRBV7-9 and TRBJ2-5; D gene uncertain. The CDR3 spans 13 residues. V lost 3 bases, J lost 1 base, and 6 bases lay in between. CDR1 and CDR2 (germline): SEHNR, FQNEAQ (reference sequence). Here the CDR3 reads CASSFGSQETQYF. As DNA, the CDR3 is TGTGCCAGCAGCTTCGGCAGCCAAGAGACCCAGTACTTC.

The chain recombines TRBV10-3 with TRBJ1-1; tentative D call: TRBD1 (5 bases). The CDR3 has 14 amino acids. The ends were cut back, 1 base at V and 5 bases at J, with 11 bases in the middle. Germline lookup yields CDR1 ENHRY and CDR2 SYGVKD. The CDR3 is CAISEWQGQTEAFF. For the CDR3, the DNA is TGTGCCATCAGTGAGTGGCAGGGCCAAACTGAAGCTTTCTTT.

V usage is TRBV19 and J usage is TRBJ2-3; D is ambiguous. V was trimmed by 3 bases and J by 4 bases, leaving 2 bases between them. Per germline, CDR1 LNHDA and CDR2 SQIVND (reference sequence). The CDR3 is 11 amino acids. The CDR3 nucleotides read TGTGCCAGTAGTATCTCAGATACGCAGTATTTT. Translated: CASSISDTQYF.

The chain is built from TRBV7-2 and TRBJ2-2, with unresolved D. V lost 4 bases and J lost 2, with 14 bases in between. Germline CDR1 reads SGHTA; CDR2 reads FQGNSA. This CDR3 region has 16 residues. This CDR3 is CASSSRQNINTGELFF. The CDR3 DNA reads as TGTGCCAGCAGCTCGCGTCAGAACATAAACACCGGGGAGCTGTTTTTT. The entire variable domain, with the rest obtained from reference TRBV7-2 and TRBJ2-2, is as follows: GAGVSQSPSNKVTEKGKDVELRCDPISGHTALYWYRQSLGQGLEFLIYFQGNSAPDKSGLPSDRFSAERTGGSVSTLTIQRTQQEDSAVYLCASSSRQNINTGELFFGEGSRLTVL.

The chain couples TRBV7-2 to TRBJ2-1, with TRBD1 as a possible D gene (5 bases). The CDR3 contains 16 residues. Trimming shortened V by 5 bases and J by 4 bases, and 18 bases separated the two germline ends. Germline CDR1 reads SGHTA; CDR2 reads FQGNSA. The CDR3 sequence is CASSPDRGLLYNEQFF. CDR3 nucleotides: TGTGCCAGCAGCCCGGATAGGGGCCTACTGTACAATGAGCAGTTCTTC.

The chain couples TRBV5-4 to TRBJ1-1; 7 bases fit TRBD1. This CDR3 spans 14 amino acids. V was pared by 4 bases and J by 1 base, with 4 bases of the junction left unmatched. Per germline, CDR1 SGHNT and CDR2 YYREEE (reference sequence). This CDR3 reads CASSRTGRNTEAFF. The CDR3 bases are TGTGCCAGCAGCAGGACAGGACGGAACACTGAAGCTTTCTTT.

The gene calls are TRBV5-1 and TRBJ2-1; weak D call: TRBD2 (6 bases). Germline V gene sequence: CDR1 SGHRS, CDR2 YFSETQ. Trimming removed 0 bases from V and 6 bases from J, with 10 bases in between. The CDR3 covers 14 residues. The CDR3 DNA sequence: TGCGCCAGCAGCTTGGCCAATAGCGGCAATGAGCAGTTCTTC. It yields the protein CASSLANSGNEQFF.

The chain couples TRBV19 to TRBJ1-2; D possibly corresponds to TRBD1 (5 bases). This CDR3 contains 15 residues. Trimming stripped 9 bases from V and 4 bases from J, with 21 bases between. The germline CDR1 and CDR2 sequences are LNHDA and SQIVND (reference sequence). This CDR3 is CASSGLGGTIYGYTF. The CDR3, as DNA: TGTGCCAGCAGTGGTCTGGGGGGAACGATCTATGGCTACACCTTC.

The chain employs TRBV9 and TRBJ2-7; 7 positions agree with TRBD2. The CDR3 runs 15 residues. CDR1 and CDR2 from the germline V gene are SGDLS and YYNGEE. With 4 bases clipped from V and 4 bases from J, the junction kept 11 bases outside the gene matches. This chain's CDR3 is CASSPNPGGGYEQYF. CDR3 sequence (DNA): TGTGCCAGCAGCCCGAATCCGGGAGGCGGATACGAGCAGTACTTC.

CDR3 sequence (DNA): TGTGCCAGCAGTCTCGACCCGACAGGGGGCTACGAGCAGTACTTC. Translated, it gives CASSLDPTGGYEQYF. The chain links TRBV28 to TRBJ2-7, with 9 bases that match TRBD1. CDR1 and CDR2 (germline): MDHEN, SYDVKM. V trimming: 5 bases; J trimming: 3 bases; junction bases outside the gene matches: 8. CDR3 size: 15 residues.

The CDR3 spells CASSTGLADLETQYF. The DNA for the CDR3 is TGTGCCAGCAGCACGGGACTAGCGGATCTAGAGACCCAGTACTTC. V usage is TRBV7-9 and J usage is TRBJ2-5; 11 bases fit TRBD2. The CDR3 runs to 15 residues. Per the germline V gene, CDR1 is SEHNR and CDR2 is FQNEAQ (reference sequence). The V and J ends lost 5 bases and 4 bases, in that order; junction bases with no gene match: 6.

V is TRBV11-2 and J is TRBJ2-5; 10 bases fit TRBD2. Per germline, CDR1 SGHAT and CDR2 FQNNGV. Losses at the gene ends were 5 bases for V and 5 bases for J; bases not matched to a gene: 8. This CDR3 comprises 15 residues. The chain's CDR3 is CASSLGLAGVETQYF. The CDR3 DNA reads TGTGCCAGCAGCCTAGGGCTAGCGGGAGTTGAGACCCAGTACTTC.

The rearrangement links TRBV10-2 to TRBJ2-7; D unresolved. The CDR3 is made up of 11 amino acids. V was trimmed by 4 bases and J by 3 bases, leaving 4 bases between them. Germline V gene lookup returns CDR1 WSHSY and CDR2 SAAADI. The DNA for the CDR3 is TGCGCCAGCAGTGCGCGCTACGAGCAGTACTTC. Its translation is CASSARYEQYF.

The chain couples TRBV19 to TRBJ1-2; D unresolved. The V end lost 6 bases, the J end lost 0 bases, and 11 bases lay between the germline ends. The CDR3 consists of 14 residues. In germline, CDR1 is LNHDA, CDR2 SQIVND (reference sequence). The DNA for the CDR3 is TGTGCCAGTAGAGATAAAGCAACTAACTATGGCTACACCTTC. Protein sequence: CASRDKATNYGYTF.

The chain carries TRBV5-1 and TRBJ2-7, with 9 bases aligning to TRBD1. The V gene end was trimmed by 2 bases and the J gene end by 5 bases; junction bases not matched to a gene: 2. Germline V gene lookup returns CDR1 SGHRS and CDR2 YFSETQ. The CDR3 is 13 amino acids. CDR3 in amino acids: CASSLQGADEQYF. The CDR3 nucleotides are TGCGCCAGCAGCTTACAGGGGGCCGACGAGCAGTACTTC.

This clone was seen once. The V gene is TRBV2, the J gene TRBJ1-5; D is uncertain. CDR3 length equals 14 residues. Deletions cut 2 bases from V and 6 bases from J, with 11 bases between. The V gene's germline CDR1 is SNHLY and CDR2 FYNNEI. The CDR3, as DNA: TGTGCCAGCAGTGAAAATTGGCAGATTCAGCCCCAGCATTTT. This gives the protein CASSENWQIQPQHF.

The chain joins TRBV11-3 to TRBJ1-3, with a tentative D call TRBD1 (6 bases). Germline CDR1 SGHNT, CDR2 YENEEA. There are 13 residues in the CDR3. V was pared by 5 bases and J by 4 bases, with 9 bases between. The CDR3 sequence: CASSTGSGNTIYF. The CDR3 DNA follows: TGTGCCAGCAGCACAGGGTCCGGAAACACCATATATTTT.